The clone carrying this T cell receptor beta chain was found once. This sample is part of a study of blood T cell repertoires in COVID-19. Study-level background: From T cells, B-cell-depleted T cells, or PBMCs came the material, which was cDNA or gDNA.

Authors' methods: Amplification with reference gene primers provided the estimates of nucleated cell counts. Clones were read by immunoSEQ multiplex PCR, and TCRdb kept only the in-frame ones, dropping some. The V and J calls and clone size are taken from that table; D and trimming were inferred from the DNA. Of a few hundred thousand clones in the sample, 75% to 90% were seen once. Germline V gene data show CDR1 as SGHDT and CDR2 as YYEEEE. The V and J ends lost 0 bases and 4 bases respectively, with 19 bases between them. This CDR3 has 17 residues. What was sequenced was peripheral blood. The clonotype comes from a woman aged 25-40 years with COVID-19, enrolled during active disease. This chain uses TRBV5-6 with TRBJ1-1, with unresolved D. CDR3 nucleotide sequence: TGTGCCAGCAGCTTGGTGAATACGGCCAGGCCCCCCACTGAAGCTTTCTTT. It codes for CASSLVNTARPPTEAFF.